This is a list of T cell receptor beta chains from one sample in a study of CD8+CD57+ T cells in acquired aplastic anemia. TCRdb reprocessed the reads with MiXCR, giving one entry per CDR3 protein. The sample lists about 220,000 distinct CDR3 sequences, 34% occurring once. The sequenced material came from sorted CD4+, CD8+, or CD8+CD57+ T cells (not recorded which) from PBMCs. Receptors were obtained from a human donor in good health, serving as a control. The CDR3 runs from the conserved cysteine through the conserved F or W. The D gene is left open where the match is weak. A clone size is listed for some rows: how often the clone was seen (once, few, many), or a class if it is expanded.

v_gene: TRBV12-3/TRBV12-4
len: 13
j_gene: TRBJ2-3
abundance: NA
d_gene: NA
CDR3nt: TGTGCCAGCAGGGGAGCAGACTATGATACGCAGTATTTT
CDR3aa: CASRGADYDTQYF

v_gene: TRBV5-1
len: 14
j_gene: TRBJ2-1
abundance: NA
d_gene: TRBD1
CDR3nt: TGCGCCAGCAGCACGACAGGGGAGGACAATGAGCAGTTCTTC
CDR3aa: CASSTTGEDNEQFF

v_gene: TRBV2
len: 12
j_gene: TRBJ1-2
abundance: many
d_gene: NA
CDR3nt: TGTGCCAGCGGAGGACAATCCAATGGCTACACCTTC
CDR3aa: CASGGQSNGYTF

v_gene: TRBV6-1
len: 13
j_gene: TRBJ1-1
abundance: NA
d_gene: TRBD1
CDR3nt: TGTGCCAGCAGTCCTACCGGGACAGCGAAAGCTTTCTTT
CDR3aa: CASSPTGTAKAFF

v_gene: TRBV29-1
len: 13
j_gene: TRBJ1-5
abundance: many
d_gene: NA
CDR3nt: TGCAGCGTTCGGGCAGCGTTGAATCAGCCCCAGCATTTT
CDR3aa: CSVRAALNQPQHF

v_gene: TRBV5-1
len: 14
j_gene: TRBJ2-1
abundance: few
d_gene: NA
CDR3nt: TGCGCCAGCAGCTTGACGACGGGATACAATGAGCAGTTCTTC
CDR3aa: CASSLTTGYNEQFF

v_gene: TRBV7-9
len: 13
j_gene: TRBJ2-1
abundance: once
d_gene: NA
CDR3nt: TGTGCCAGCAGCTTATGGGGTTACAATGAGCAGTTCTTC
CDR3aa: CASSLWGYNEQFF

v_gene: TRBV10-3
len: 16
j_gene: TRBJ1-5
abundance: few
d_gene: TRBD1
CDR3nt: TGTGCCATCAGTGAGGCTCATGGGACAGAAAAAGAGACCCAGCATTTT
CDR3aa: CAISEAHGTEKETQHF

v_gene: TRBV7-9
len: 13
j_gene: TRBJ1-1
abundance: many
d_gene: NA
CDR3nt: TGTGCCAGCAGCTTAGGACAGAACACTGAAGCTTTCTTT
CDR3aa: CASSLGQNTEAFF

v_gene: TRBV24-1
len: 15
j_gene: TRBJ2-5
abundance: NA
d_gene: NA
CDR3nt: TGTGCCACCAGTTTATCCAGCGATTACCAAGAGACCCAGTACTTC
CDR3aa: CATSLSSDYQETQYF

v_gene: TRBV7-3
len: 14
j_gene: TRBJ1-1
abundance: many
d_gene: NA
CDR3nt: TGTGCCAGCAGCTTAACGTTAACGGGGACTGAAGCTTTCTTT
CDR3aa: CASSLTLTGTEAFF

v_gene: TRBV10-3
len: 16
j_gene: TRBJ1-5
abundance: NA
d_gene: TRBD1
CDR3nt: TGTGCCATCAGTCCGGGACAGGGGGTCCCCAATCAGCCCCAGCATTTT
CDR3aa: CAISPGQGVPNQPQHF

v_gene: TRBV7-9
len: 12
j_gene: TRBJ2-1
abundance: NA
d_gene: NA
CDR3nt: TGTGCCAGCAGCTTAGGGCAGACTGAGCAGTTCTTC
CDR3aa: CASSLGQTEQFF

v_gene: TRBV5-1
len: 17
j_gene: TRBJ2-1
abundance: few
d_gene: NA
CDR3nt: TGCGCCAGCAGCTTGACCTTGGGCGGGAACTCCTACAATGAGCAGTTCTTC
CDR3aa: CASSLTLGGNSYNEQFF

v_gene: TRBV6-1
len: 15
j_gene: TRBJ2-7
abundance: NA
d_gene: NA
CDR3nt: TGTGCCAGCAGTGCATCCGGGACAAGACTTTGGGAGCAGTACTTC
CDR3aa: CASSASGTRLWEQYF

v_gene: TRBV24-1
len: 18
j_gene: TRBJ1-5
abundance: many
d_gene: NA
CDR3nt: TGTGCCACCAGTGTAAGAATTGGAGCCAGACACTTGGGTCAGCCCCAGCATTTT
CDR3aa: CATSVRIGARHLGQPQHF

v_gene: TRBV10-3
len: 14
j_gene: TRBJ1-1
abundance: NA
d_gene: NA
CDR3nt: TGTGCCATCGGAACTGGAGGAGGGGACACTGAAGCTTTCTTT
CDR3aa: CAIGTGGGDTEAFF

v_gene: TRBV20-1
len: 11
j_gene: TRBJ2-7
abundance: many
d_gene: NA
CDR3nt: TGCAGTGCTAGAGTAGTACACGAGCAGTACTTC
CDR3aa: CSARVVHEQYF

v_gene: TRBV9
len: 13
j_gene: TRBJ1-1
abundance: NA
d_gene: NA
CDR3nt: TGTGCCAGCAGCGTAGTAGCAAGGGCTGAAGCTTTCTTT
CDR3aa: CASSVVARAEAFF

v_gene: TRBV15
len: 15
j_gene: TRBJ1-6
abundance: NA
d_gene: NA
CDR3nt: TGTACCACCAGCAGATTGATGGGGGGGAATTCACCCCTCCACTTT
CDR3aa: CTTSRLMGGNSPLHF

v_gene: TRBV27
len: 13
j_gene: TRBJ2-2
abundance: NA
d_gene: NA
CDR3nt: TGTGCCAGCAGTTTAGAGGTGACCGGGGAGCTGTTTTTT
CDR3aa: CASSLEVTGELFF

v_gene: TRBV19
len: 14
j_gene: TRBJ2-5
abundance: many
d_gene: NA
CDR3nt: TGTGCCAGTAGTATAGCCCAGACGTTGGGGACCCAGTACTTC
CDR3aa: CASSIAQTLGTQYF

v_gene: TRBV5-1
len: 14
j_gene: TRBJ1-6
abundance: many
d_gene: NA
CDR3nt: TGCGCCAGCAGCTTGACAGGGTCGGGTTCACCCCTCCACTTT
CDR3aa: CASSLTGSGSPLHF

v_gene: TRBV6-1
len: 12
j_gene: TRBJ1-3
abundance: many
d_gene: NA
CDR3nt: TGTGCCAGCAGTGAACAGGGGAACACCATATATTTT
CDR3aa: CASSEQGNTIYF

v_gene: TRBV9
len: 14
j_gene: TRBJ2-7
abundance: many
d_gene: TRBD2
CDR3nt: TGTGCCAGCAGCTGGCGGGAGGGACGGGACGAGCAGTACTTC
CDR3aa: CASSWREGRDEQYF

v_gene: TRBV20-1
len: 14
j_gene: TRBJ2-5
abundance: NA
d_gene: TRBD1
CDR3nt: TGCAGTGCTAGGCCCGGGACAGGGATGGAGACCCAGTACTTC
CDR3aa: CSARPGTGMETQYF

v_gene: TRBV4-2
len: 14
j_gene: TRBJ1-5
abundance: many
d_gene: NA
CDR3nt: TGTGCCAGCAGCCAGGGGGATAGCAATCAGCCCCAGCATTTT
CDR3aa: CASSQGDSNQPQHF

v_gene: TRBV3-1
len: 13
j_gene: TRBJ2-5
abundance: many
d_gene: NA
CDR3nt: TGTGCCAGCAGCGGTCCGGAGGGGGAGACCCAGTACTTC
CDR3aa: CASSGPEGETQYF

v_gene: TRBV20-1
len: 14
j_gene: TRBJ2-7
abundance: many
d_gene: TRBD1
CDR3nt: TGCAGTGCTAGAGATCCCAGGGGGCCCTCCGAGCAGTACTTC
CDR3aa: CSARDPRGPSEQYF

v_gene: TRBV2
len: 15
j_gene: TRBJ1-5
abundance: NA
d_gene: NA
CDR3nt: TGTGCCAGCGTGGCCGGACTGCGAAACAATCAGCCCCAGCATTTT
CDR3aa: CASVAGLRNNQPQHF

v_gene: TRBV7-2
len: 11
j_gene: TRBJ1-1
abundance: NA
d_gene: NA
CDR3nt: TGTGCCAGCAGCCTTGGAGTCGAAGCTTTCTTT
CDR3aa: CASSLGVEAFF

v_gene: TRBV29-1
len: 15
j_gene: TRBJ2-3
abundance: many
d_gene: TRBD2
CDR3nt: TGCAGCGTTGGCCCCCCAGCGGGGGGCACAGATACGCAGTATTTT
CDR3aa: CSVGPPAGGTDTQYF

v_gene: TRBV7-9
len: 14
j_gene: TRBJ2-5
abundance: many
d_gene: TRBD1
CDR3nt: TGTGCCAGCTCCGGGACAGCGAGACAAGAGACCCAGTACTTC
CDR3aa: CASSGTARQETQYF

v_gene: TRBV6-1
len: 15
j_gene: TRBJ2-7
abundance: NA
d_gene: NA
CDR3nt: TGTGCCAGCAGTCAGGGTACCCCGACAACCTACGAGCAGTACTTT
CDR3aa: CASSQGTPTTYEQYF

v_gene: TRBV12-3/TRBV12-4
len: 14
j_gene: TRBJ1-5
abundance: many
d_gene: NA
CDR3nt: TGTGCCAGCAGTTTTTCGTTCGGAGATCAGCCCCAGCATTTT
CDR3aa: CASSFSFGDQPQHF

v_gene: TRBV19
len: 15
j_gene: TRBJ2-1
abundance: many
d_gene: NA
CDR3nt: TGTGCCAGTAGTACCGGGACAAGGAGTTGGGATGAGCAGTTCTTC
CDR3aa: CASSTGTRSWDEQFF

v_gene: TRBV30
len: 12
j_gene: TRBJ1-3
abundance: NA
d_gene: NA
CDR3nt: TGTGCCTGGAGTGTTTTCGGAAACACCATATATTTT
CDR3aa: CAWSVFGNTIYF

v_gene: TRBV3-1
len: 14
j_gene: TRBJ2-3
abundance: many
d_gene: NA
CDR3nt: TGTGCCAGCAGCCCCCGACCTAGCACAGATACGCAGTATTTT
CDR3aa: CASSPRPSTDTQYF

v_gene: TRBV2
len: 16
j_gene: TRBJ2-1
abundance: NA
d_gene: TRBD1
CDR3nt: TGTGCCAGCAGGGAGACCAGCGGGACAGGGTGGAATGAGCAGTTCTTC
CDR3aa: CASRETSGTGWNEQFF

v_gene: TRBV15
len: 17
j_gene: TRBJ1-6
abundance: few
d_gene: NA
CDR3nt: TGTGCCACCAGCAGAGATACAAGGGGGGTCAACAATTCACCCCTCCACTTT
CDR3aa: CATSRDTRGVNNSPLHF

v_gene: TRBV4-3
len: 15
j_gene: TRBJ1-2
abundance: many
d_gene: NA
CDR3nt: TGCGCCAGCAGCCAAGATGAATGGTCTGCTTATGGCTACACCTTC
CDR3aa: CASSQDEWSAYGYTF

v_gene: TRBV5-1
len: 15
j_gene: TRBJ2-5
abundance: few
d_gene: TRBD2
CDR3nt: TGCGCCAGCAGCTTTGGGGCTAGCGGTACGGAGACCCAGTACTTC
CDR3aa: CASSFGASGTETQYF

v_gene: TRBV10-3
len: 12
j_gene: TRBJ1-2
abundance: NA
d_gene: TRBD1
CDR3nt: TGTGCCATCAGCCGACAGGGTGAGGGCTACACCTTC
CDR3aa: CAISRQGEGYTF

v_gene: TRBV20-1
len: 15
j_gene: TRBJ2-5
abundance: NA
d_gene: NA
CDR3nt: TGCAGTGCTAGAGCCAGGCTGGGGGCAGTGGAGACCCAGTACTTC
CDR3aa: CSARARLGAVETQYF

v_gene: TRBV25-1
len: 13
j_gene: TRBJ1-6
abundance: NA
d_gene: NA
CDR3nt: TGTGCCAGCAGTGATTATCGGGATTCACCCCTCCACTTT
CDR3aa: CASSDYRDSPLHF

v_gene: TRBV20-1
len: 15
j_gene: TRBJ1-1
abundance: NA
d_gene: TRBD1
CDR3nt: TGCAGTGCCAGAGCTCGGGACAGGGGGCGGTCTGAAGCTTTCTTT
CDR3aa: CSARARDRGRSEAFF

v_gene: TRBV30
len: 14
j_gene: TRBJ1-2
abundance: few
d_gene: NA
CDR3nt: TGTGCCTGGAGTGTAAGCAGGCGGAGCTATGGCTACACCTTC
CDR3aa: CAWSVSRRSYGYTF

v_gene: TRBV11-1
len: 14
j_gene: TRBJ1-2
abundance: NA
d_gene: NA
CDR3nt: TGTGCCAGCAGCAAAGGGCAGGGCAACTATGGCTACACCTTC
CDR3aa: CASSKGQGNYGYTF

v_gene: TRBV4-1
len: 18
j_gene: TRBJ1-6
abundance: many
d_gene: NA
CDR3nt: TGCGCCAGCAGCCAAGATTCAGTGGGCGTTAGCTATAATTCACCCCTCCACTTT
CDR3aa: CASSQDSVGVSYNSPLHF

v_gene: TRBV29-1
len: 14
j_gene: TRBJ1-2
abundance: once
d_gene: NA
CDR3nt: TGCAGCGTTGAACATCGACCCTCTGACTATGGCTACACCTTC
CDR3aa: CSVEHRPSDYGYTF

v_gene: TRBV20-1
len: 12
j_gene: TRBJ2-2
abundance: many
d_gene: NA
CDR3nt: TGCAGTGCTAGAGATCGGGCGAGGGAGCTGTTTTTT
CDR3aa: CSARDRARELFF

v_gene: TRBV7-9
len: 16
j_gene: TRBJ1-2
abundance: many
d_gene: TRBD1
CDR3nt: TGTGCCAGCAGCTACAGGGGGCCACAACGACACTATGGCTACACCTTC
CDR3aa: CASSYRGPQRHYGYTF

v_gene: TRBV12-3/TRBV12-4
len: 16
j_gene: TRBJ1-6
abundance: many
d_gene: NA
CDR3nt: TGTGCCAGCAGTTTAGCTATCGCCGGGACTGGTTCACCCCTCCACTTT
CDR3aa: CASSLAIAGTGSPLHF

v_gene: TRBV30
len: 16
j_gene: TRBJ2-5
abundance: few
d_gene: TRBD2
CDR3nt: TGTGCCTGGAGTGTACTCCCTAGCGGGTACCAAGAGACCCAGTACTTC
CDR3aa: CAWSVLPSGYQETQYF

v_gene: TRBV14
len: 13
j_gene: TRBJ2-7
abundance: many
d_gene: NA
CDR3nt: TGTGCCAGCAGCCAAGATCGGGTGACCGAGCAGTACTTC
CDR3aa: CASSQDRVTEQYF

v_gene: TRBV10-3
len: 18
j_gene: TRBJ2-5
abundance: many
d_gene: TRBD2
CDR3nt: TGTGCCATCAGTGAGTCGATCATAGCGGGGGGGCGAGCGGAGACCCAGTACTTC
CDR3aa: CAISESIIAGGRAETQYF

v_gene: TRBV11-2
len: 15
j_gene: TRBJ2-7
abundance: many
d_gene: NA
CDR3nt: TGTGCCAGCAGCTTAGAGGGAAGGGGCTCCTACGAGCAGTACTTC
CDR3aa: CASSLEGRGSYEQYF

v_gene: TRBV18
len: 15
j_gene: TRBJ1-2
abundance: NA
d_gene: NA
CDR3nt: TGTGCCAGCTCACCCCCGACAGGATCTAACTATGGCTACACCTTC
CDR3aa: CASSPPTGSNYGYTF

v_gene: TRBV3-1
len: 15
j_gene: TRBJ2-3
abundance: NA
d_gene: NA
CDR3nt: TGTGCCAGCAGCCAGGACCCCCAAGGTTGGGATACGCAGTATTTT
CDR3aa: CASSQDPQGWDTQYF

v_gene: TRBV29-1
len: 12
j_gene: TRBJ2-5
abundance: NA
d_gene: NA
CDR3nt: TGCAGCGTCGAAGGGGGACAAGAGACCCAGTACTTC
CDR3aa: CSVEGGQETQYF